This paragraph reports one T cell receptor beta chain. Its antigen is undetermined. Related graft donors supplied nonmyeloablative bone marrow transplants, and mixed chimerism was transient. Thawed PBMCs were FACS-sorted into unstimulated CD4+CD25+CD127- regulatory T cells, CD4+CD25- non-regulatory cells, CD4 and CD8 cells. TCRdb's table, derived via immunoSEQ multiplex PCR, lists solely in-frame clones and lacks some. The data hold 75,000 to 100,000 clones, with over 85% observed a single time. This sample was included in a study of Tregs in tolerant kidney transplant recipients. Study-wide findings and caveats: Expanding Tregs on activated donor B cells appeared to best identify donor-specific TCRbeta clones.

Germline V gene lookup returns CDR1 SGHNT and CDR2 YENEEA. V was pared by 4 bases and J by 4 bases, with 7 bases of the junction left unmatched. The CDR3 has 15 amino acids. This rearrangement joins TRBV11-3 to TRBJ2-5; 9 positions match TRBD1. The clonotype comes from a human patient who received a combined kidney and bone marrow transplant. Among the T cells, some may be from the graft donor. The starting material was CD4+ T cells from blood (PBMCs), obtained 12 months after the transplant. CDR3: CASSSSGTGTETQYF. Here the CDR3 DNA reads TGTGCCAGCAGCTCATCCGGGACAGGGACAGAGACCCAGTACTTC.